This is a list of T cell receptor beta chains from one sample in a study of blood T cell repertoires in COVID-19. Profiling relied on immunoSEQ multiplex PCR, and the TCRdb table lists in-frame clones only, not all of them. The table includes about 120,000 clones, around 87% detected once. Sequenced sample: peripheral blood. Receptors originate from a woman aged 50 to 60 with acute or convalescent COVID-19. Each CDR3 is given with its conserved first and last residue. The order of the fields is J gene, CDR3 length, clone size, D gene, V gene, CDR3 protein, CDR3 DNA. The D gene is left open where the match is weak. Not all rows give a size; the values are once, few, many and, for expanded clones, a class.

>TRBJ2-3|14|NA|NA|TRBV19
CASRALGGGDTQYF
TGTGCCAGTAGGGCCCTTGGGGGCGGGGATACGCAGTATTTT
>TRBJ2-5|17|NA|TRBD2|TRBV11-2
CASSLGTSGGYEETQYF
TGTGCCAGCAGCTTAGGGACTAGCGGGGGCTACGAGGAGACCCAGTACTTC
>TRBJ2-3|15|NA|NA|TRBV27
CASSPDSGREDTQYF
TGTGCCAGCAGCCCGGACAGCGGAAGGGAGGATACGCAGTATTTT
>TRBJ2-2|14|once|TRBD1|TRBV30
CAWISGQFTGELFF
TGTGCCTGGATTTCGGGACAGTTCACCGGGGAGCTGTTTTTT
>TRBJ2-7|15|NA|NA|TRBV19
CASSGLTVSSYEQYF
TGTGCCAGTAGTGGCCTGACTGTAAGCTCCTACGAGCAGTACTTC
>TRBJ1-1|13|NA|NA|TRBV30
CAWSVLGDTEAFF
TGTGCCTGGAGTGTACTCGGGGATACTGAAGCTTTCTTT
>TRBJ1-1|12|NA|NA|TRBV27
CASSTQYTEAFF
TGTGCCAGCAGTACACAATACACTGAAGCTTTCTTT
>TRBJ2-5|12|NA|NA|TRBV29-1
CSVQNPQETQYF
TGCAGCGTACAAAACCCTCAAGAGACCCAGTACTTC
>TRBJ1-6|14|once|NA|TRBV5-6
CASSYGHYNSPLHF
TGTGCCAGCAGCTATGGACATTATAATTCACCCCTCCACTTT
>TRBJ1-4|14|NA|NA|TRBV19
CASSTQGTNEKLFF
TGTGCCAGTAGTACACAGGGAACCAATGAAAAACTGTTTTTT
>TRBJ1-5|15|once|NA|TRBV6-5
CASSYSRYSNQPQHF
TGTGCCAGCAGTTACTCGCGGTATAGCAATCAGCCCCAGCATTTT
>TRBJ1-2|14|NA|TRBD1|TRBV4-1
CASSQVGQGYGYTF
TGCGCCAGCAGCCAAGTGGGACAGGGGTATGGCTACACCTTC
>TRBJ2-1|12|NA|TRBD2|TRBV7-6
CASSGRDYQQFF
TGTGCCAGCAGCGGCCGGGACTACCAGCAGTTCTTC
>TRBJ1-6|15|few|TRBD1|TRBV18
CASSPSGQGTSPLHF
TGTGCCAGCTCACCCTCAGGACAGGGAACATCACCCCTCCACTTT
>TRBJ2-1|14|NA|NA|TRBV7-9
CASSFYGGSDEQFF
TGTGCCAGCAGCTTCTATGGAGGGAGTGATGAGCAGTTCTTC
>TRBJ1-1|15|NA|NA|TRBV6-5
CASSYSMRGGTEAFF
TGTGCCAGCAGTTACTCGATGAGGGGAGGGACTGAAGCTTTCTTT
>TRBJ2-7|14|NA|NA|TRBV5-5
CASSAQDSSYEQYF
TGTGCCAGCAGCGCCCAGGACTCCTCCTACGAGCAGTACTTC
>TRBJ2-7|14|few|TRBD2|TRBV6-5
CASSSLAGPYEQYF
TGTGCCAGCAGTTCATTAGCGGGGCCCTACGAGCAGTACTTC
>TRBJ2-3|13|NA|NA|TRBV29-1
CSVDRLSTDTQYF
TGCAGCGTTGACAGGCTTAGCACAGATACGCAGTATTTT
>TRBJ2-1|15|NA|NA|TRBV10-3
CAISLAVTSYNEQFF
TGTGCCATCAGCTTAGCGGTCACGTCCTACAATGAGCAGTTCTTC
>TRBJ2-7|14|once|TRBD1|TRBV4-3
CASSQEGGRDEQYF
TGCGCCAGCAGCCAAGAAGGGGGCAGGGACGAGCAGTACTTC
>TRBJ2-1|14|NA|TRBD2|TRBV9
CASNVAGGRNEQFF
TGTGCCAGCAACGTAGCGGGAGGTCGAAATGAGCAGTTCTTC
>TRBJ1-3|15|NA|NA|TRBV18
CASSPYFDSGNTIYF
TGTGCCAGCTCACCGTACTTTGACTCTGGAAACACCATATATTTT
>TRBJ2-7|15|NA|TRBD2|TRBV7-2
CASSKGLAGAYEQYF
TGTGCCAGCAGCAAGGGACTAGCGGGGGCCTACGAGCAGTACTTC